These 15 T cell receptor beta chains share one sample of origin, sequenced in a study of shared clonotypes between healthy human individuals. The table came from immunoSEQ multiplex PCR; TCRdb's copy has only in-frame clones and leaves some out. In the table there are 550,000 to 800,000 clones, around 74% of which are singletons. Source material: memory CD4+ T cells sorted from blood. The subset here: CD45RA-negative fraction. The receptors were gathered from a woman in her twenties or thirties in good health.

Comments on this clone: A much larger clone differs by one base, so this may be a read error. Other DNA variants within this sample encode the same CDR3. The chain links TRBV2 to TRBJ1-2; no definite D call. V was pared by 4 bases and J by 2 bases, with 5 bases between. The CDR3 runs to 12 residues. The germline gives CDR1 SNHLY, CDR2 FYNNEI. The CDR3 protein is CASSGENYGYTF. The CDR3, as DNA: TGTGCCAGCAGTGGAGAGAACTATGGCTACACCTTC.

The chain is built from TRBV2 and TRBJ2-2, with TRBD1 matching 9 bases. CDR3 length: 15 amino acids. The germline CDR1 and CDR2 sequences are SNHLY and FYNNEI. The trim removed 4 bases at V and 5 bases at J, leaving 5 bases unmatched. This chain's CDR3 is CASSGWTGATGELFF. The DNA for the CDR3 is TGTGCCAGCAGTGGTTGGACAGGGGCGACCGGGGAGCTGTTTTTT.

This sequence joins TRBV30 and TRBJ2-5, with 16 bases identical to TRBD2. The ends lost 5 bases at V and 5 bases at J; junction bases unmatched: 11. Germline V gene data show CDR1 as GTSNPN and CDR2 as SVGIG (reference sequence). The CDR3 is made up of 17 amino acids. The CDR3 protein is CAWDDSPGLAGGETQYF. CDR3 nucleotides: TGTGCCTGGGATGACTCACCGGGACTAGCGGGAGGGGAGACCCAGTACTTC.

The rearrangement uses TRBV25-1 and TRBJ2-7; 7 bases map to TRBD1. This CDR3 has 14 amino acids. The junction had 12 bases not matched to a gene; V was cut back by 6 bases and J by 7 bases. Germline V CDR1 and CDR2: MGHDK, SYGVNS. CDR3 amino acids: CASSSPTGLGEQYF. CDR3 bases: TGTGCCAGCAGCTCACCGACAGGGTTGGGGGAGCAGTACTTC.

J is TRBJ1-2 and V is TRBV19, with TRBD1 matching over 8 bases. J gave up 7 bases and V 8 bases, and 12 bases lay outside the gene matches. Germline assignment: CDR1 LNHDA and CDR2 SQIVND (reference sequence). The CDR3 length is 14 residues. CDR3 protein: CASWTDRVAFGYTF. Here the CDR3 DNA reads TGTGCCAGTTGGACGGACAGGGTAGCCTTTGGCTACACCTTC.

Regarding this clone: A much larger clone sits a single nucleotide away, making a read error possible. Distinct nucleotide sequences in the sample also encode this CDR3. The V and J genes are TRBV2 and TRBJ2-7, with no clear D. Trimming took 2 bases from V and 3 from J, leaving 2 bases between them. Germline values: CDR1 SNHLY, CDR2 FYNNEI. The CDR3 is 11 amino acids. Written as DNA, the CDR3 is TGTGCCAGCAGTGAATTCTACGAGCAGTACTTC. This sequence encodes CASSEFYEQYF.

The chain carries TRBV28 and TRBJ2-5; D is ambiguous. Trimming shortened V by 2 bases and J by 4 bases, and 2 bases separated the two germline ends. This CDR3 comprises 11 residues. Germline CDR1 MDHEN, CDR2 SYDVKM. CDR3 DNA sequence: TGTGCCAGCAGTTTAGTAGAGACCCAGTACTTC. This translates into CASSLVETQYF.

This clone was observed at least ten times. Other DNA sequences within the sample encode an identical CDR3. V gene TRBV5-1 combines with J gene TRBJ2-7; 13 nucleotides line up with TRBD2. Trimming removed 4 bases from V and 4 bases from J; junction bases left unmatched: 5. This CDR3 has 15 residues. The germline V gene encodes CDR1 SGHRS and CDR2 YFSETQ. The CDR3 protein is CASSPGTSGTYEQYF. The CDR3 DNA sequence: TGCGCCAGCAGCCCCGGGACTAGCGGGACTTACGAGCAGTACTTC.

V and J are TRBV7-9 and TRBJ1-5, with D possibly being TRBD1 (6 bases). Per the germline V gene, CDR1 is SEHNR and CDR2 is FQNEAQ (reference sequence). V was shortened by 6 bases and J by 7 bases, with 13 bases between the two germline ends. The length of the CDR3 is 13 residues. The CDR3 coding sequence is TGTGCCAGCAGTATGACAGGCAGCCAGCCCCAGCATTTT. It yields the protein CASSMTGSQPQHF. Full variable domain (rest looked up from reference TRBV7-9 and TRBJ1-5): DTGVSQNPRHKITKRGQNVTFRCDPISEHNRLYWYRQTLGQGPEFLTYFQNEAQLEKSRLLSDRFSAERPKGSFSTLEIQRTEQGDSAMYLCASSMTGSQPQHFGDGTRLSIL.

J is TRBJ2-7 and V is TRBV6-1; D gene ambiguous. Trimming removed 11 bases at V and 1 base at J, with 15 bases between. Germline loops: CDR1 MNHNS, CDR2 SASEGT. CDR3 length: 13 amino acids. The CDR3 coding sequence is TGTGCCGCAGAGGTAAGAGGATCCTACGAGCAGTACTTC. This sequence encodes CAAEVRGSYEQYF.

The chain is built from TRBV6-5 and TRBJ2-7; D perhaps matches TRBD2 (6 bases). Germline CDR1 is MNHEY and CDR2 is SVGAGI. V lost 0 bases and J lost 5, with 11 bases in between. The CDR3 contains 14 residues. This CDR3 reads CASSYSRRGHEQYF. CDR3 nucleotide sequence: TGTGCCAGCAGTTACTCCCGGAGGGGTCACGAGCAGTACTTC.

In its sample, this clone was seen a few times. This chain uses TRBV12-2 with TRBJ2-1; the table gives TRBD2 as D, unverified against the DNA. TRBV12-2 is listed as a pseudogene. The CDR3 sequence is 16 residues long. DNA for the CDR3: TGTGCAAGTCGCTTAATCACGGGAGGCATTAACAATGAGCAGTTCTTC. Residues: CASRLITGGINNEQFF.

The chain uses TRBV28 and TRBJ1-5, with TRBD1 matching over 10 bases. The CDR3 sequence is 15 residues long. In germline, CDR1 is MDHEN, CDR2 SYDVKM. J lost 5 bases, V lost 1 base, and 2 bases had no gene match. CDR3 bases: TGTGCCAGCAGTTTATCCGGGACAGGGGATCAGCCCCAGCATTTT. Residues: CASSLSGTGDQPQHF.

The gene calls are TRBV5-1 and TRBJ2-4, with 7 bases identical to TRBD1. The V segment lost 4 bases and the J segment 10 bases; nucleotides outside the gene matches: 11. CDR3 size: 14 residues. CDR1 is SGHRS and CDR2 is YFSETQ in the germline V gene. CDR3 bases: TGCGCCAGCAGCCCCGGGACAGTGTTAAGGATTCAGTACTTC. Translating gives CASSPGTVLRIQYF.

The rearrangement links TRBV7-9 to TRBJ1-5, with D unresolved. V was pared by 5 bases and J by 7 bases, with 18 bases between. The CDR3 consists of 15 residues. Per germline, CDR1 SEHNR and CDR2 FQNEAQ (reference sequence). CDR3 sequence (DNA): TGTGCCAGCAGCCAAGGGCCCGGGAGGCGCCAGCCCCAGCATTTT. This codes for CASSQGPGRRQPQHF.